The rows below give T cell receptor beta chains drawn from one sample of a study of blood T cell repertoires in COVID-19. Clones were sequenced by immunoSEQ multiplex PCR, and TCRdb holds only the in-frame ones, with some missing. This sample has around 160,000 clones, with roughly 80% found just once. Sequencing used PBMCs or T cells enriched from blood (not recorded which). These receptor sequences come from a woman aged 60-75 years who had recovered from COVID-19. The CDR3 runs from the conserved cysteine through the conserved F or W. The D gene is left open where the match is weak. For some rows the clone size is stated as once, few or many, or as a class when expanded; others skip it.

clone_size	d_call	j_call	v_call	cdr3_nt	cdr3_aa
once	TRBD2	TRBJ2-5	TRBV20-1	TGCAGTGCTAGTTCTAGCGGGGGGGCCCGTAGAGAGACCCAGTACTTC	CSASSSGGARRETQYF
few	.	TRBJ2-1	TRBV14	TGTGCCAGCAGCCGGGACATTAATGAGCAGTTCTTC	CASSRDINEQFF
.	TRBD1	TRBJ2-5	TRBV7-9	TGTGCCAGCAGCCAACGAGGACAGGGGCGAGAGACCCAGTACTTC	CASSQRGQGRETQYF
few	TRBD2	TRBJ2-5	TRBV2	TGTGCCAGCAGCCCTGAGGGACTAGTGCAAGAGACCCAGTACTTC	CASSPEGLVQETQYF
once	TRBD2	TRBJ2-1	TRBV5-6	TGTGCCAGCAGCTTGGAAGTGGTAGCGGGAGACAATGAGCAGTTCTTC	CASSLEVVAGDNEQFF
.	.	TRBJ2-3	TRBV7-6	TGTGCCAGCAGCGAAGACTGGACAGATACGCAGTATTTT	CASSEDWTDTQYF
.	TRBD1	TRBJ1-1	TRBV3-1/TRBV3-2	TGTGCCAGCAGAGCTGGGACAGGGCGAACCGCAGCTTTCTTT	CASRAGTGRTAAFF
.	TRBD1	TRBJ2-7	TRBV30	TGTGCCTGGATAGAACAGGGGAACGAGCAGTACTTC	CAWIEQGNEQYF
.	TRBD1	TRBJ1-1	TRBV19	TGTGCCAGTAGTACCGGACAGGGACTATTCACTGAAGCTTTCTTT	CASSTGQGLFTEAFF
.	TRBD1	TRBJ1-2	TRBV5-4	TGTGCCAGCAGCTTGGTCAGACAGGGCTATGGCTACACCTTC	CASSLVRQGYGYTF
.	.	TRBJ1-6	TRBV27	TGTGCCAGCAGTTACGCCCTTCCAGGGGACTCACCCCTCCACTTT	CASSYALPGDSPLHF
few	TRBD1	TRBJ1-2	TRBV6-1	TGTGCCAGCAGTGAAGAGAGGGGGCGGTGGGGCTACACCTTC	CASSEERGRWGYTF
.	.	TRBJ2-5	TRBV6-5	TGTGCCAGCAGGGCCTCTCGAGAGACCCAGTACTTC	CASRASRETQYF
many	.	TRBJ1-2	TRBV2	TGTGCCAGCAAACAGAGACAATCTAACTATGGCTACACCTTC	CASKQRQSNYGYTF